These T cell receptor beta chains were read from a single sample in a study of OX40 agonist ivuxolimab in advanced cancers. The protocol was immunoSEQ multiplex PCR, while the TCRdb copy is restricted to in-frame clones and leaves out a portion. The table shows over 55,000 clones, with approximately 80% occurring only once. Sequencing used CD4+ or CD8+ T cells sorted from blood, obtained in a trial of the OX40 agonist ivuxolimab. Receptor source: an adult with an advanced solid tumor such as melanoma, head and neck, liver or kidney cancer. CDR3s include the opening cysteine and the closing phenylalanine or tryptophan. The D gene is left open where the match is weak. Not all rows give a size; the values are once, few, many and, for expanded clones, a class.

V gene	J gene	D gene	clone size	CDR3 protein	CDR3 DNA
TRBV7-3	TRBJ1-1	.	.	CASSPSFYTEAFF	TGTGCCAGCAGCCCTTCATTTTACACTGAAGCTTTCTTT
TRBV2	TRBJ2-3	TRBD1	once	CASRRTGLSSTDTQYF	TGTGCCAGCAGACGGACAGGTTTGAGTAGCACAGATACGCAGTATTTT
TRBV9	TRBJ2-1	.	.	CASSVDRGNEQFF	TGTGCCAGCAGCGTAGATAGGGGCAATGAGCAGTTCTTC
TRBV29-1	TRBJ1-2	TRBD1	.	CSVLSVATGDGYTF	TGCAGCGTTCTGTCCGTAGCTACAGGGGATGGCTACACCTTC
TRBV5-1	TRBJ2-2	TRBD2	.	CASSRTSGSGELFF	TGCGCCAGCAGCAGGACTAGCGGGAGTGGGGAGCTGTTTTTT
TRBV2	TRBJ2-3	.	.	CASRDGTSTDTQYF	TGTGCCAGCAGGGACGGAACCTCCACAGATACGCAGTATTTT
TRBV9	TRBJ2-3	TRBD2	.	CASSVDAGTSPSTDTQYF	TGTGCCAGCAGCGTAGATGCCGGGACTAGCCCTAGCACAGATACGCAGTATTTT
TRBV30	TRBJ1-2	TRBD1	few	CAWNPRMGTGANYGYTF	TGTGCCTGGAACCCAAGAATGGGGACAGGGGCCAACTATGGCTACACCTTC
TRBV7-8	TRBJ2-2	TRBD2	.	CASSLTGTSGRPPGELFF	TGTGCCAGCAGCTTAACCGGGACTAGCGGGAGACCCCCCGGGGAGCTGTTTTTT
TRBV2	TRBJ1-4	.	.	CASSASLNEKLFF	TGTGCCAGCAGTGCCAGCCTTAATGAAAAACTGTTTTTT
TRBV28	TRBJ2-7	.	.	CASSFFLAGSYEQYF	TGTGCCAGCAGTTTTTTTCTAGCCGGTTCCTACGAGCAGTACTTC
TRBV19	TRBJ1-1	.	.	CASSISLGHMNRITEAFF	TGTGCCAGTAGTATAAGCCTCGGACATATGAACAGGATCACTGAAGCTTTCTTT
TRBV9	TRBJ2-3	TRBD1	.	CASRAWTGGTDTQYF	TGTGCCAGCAGAGCCTGGACAGGGGGCACAGATACGCAGTATTTT
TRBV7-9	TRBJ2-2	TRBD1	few	CASSLSGRGHTGELFF	TGTGCCAGCAGCTTGTCGGGCAGGGGGCATACCGGGGAGCTGTTTTTT
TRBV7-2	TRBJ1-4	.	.	CASSYGDINEKLFF	TGTGCCAGCAGCTACGGGGACATAAATGAAAAACTGTTTTTT
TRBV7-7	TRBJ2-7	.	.	CASSLVFRGSSYEQYF	TGTGCCAGCAGCTTGGTCTTTCGGGGGAGCTCCTACGAGCAGTACTTC
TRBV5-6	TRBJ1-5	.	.	CASSLATSGANNQPQHF	TGTGCCAGCAGCTTGGCCACGTCGGGGGCCAACAATCAGCCCCAGCATTTT
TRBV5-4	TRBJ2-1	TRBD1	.	CASSLDPQGGNEQFF	TGTGCCAGCAGCCTTGACCCACAGGGGGGCAATGAGCAGTTCTTC
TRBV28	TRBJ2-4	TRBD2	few	CASSSAGGGAAKNIQYF	TGTGCCAGCAGTTCAGCGGGGGGCGGGGCGGCCAAAAACATTCAGTACTTC
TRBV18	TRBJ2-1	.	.	CASSPPGTGEGEQFF	TGTGCCAGCTCACCACCGGGGACTGGCGAGGGTGAGCAGTTCTTC
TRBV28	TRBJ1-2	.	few	CASSFLRGLSGYTF	TGTGCCAGCAGTTTTCTCCGGGGGCTAAGTGGCTACACCTTC
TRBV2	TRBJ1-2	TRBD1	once	CASSGGTGTGYTF	TGTGCCAGCAGCGGGGGGACAGGAACGGGCTACACCTTC
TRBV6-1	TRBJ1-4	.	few	CASSGGDGNEKLFF	TGTGCCAGCAGTGGTGGGGACGGAAATGAAAAACTGTTTTTT
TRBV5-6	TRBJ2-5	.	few	CASSFGRGIQETQYF	TGTGCCAGCAGCTTCGGCAGGGGCATCCAAGAGACCCAGTACTTC
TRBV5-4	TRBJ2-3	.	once	CASSLDADTQYF	TGTGCCAGCAGCTTAGATGCAGATACGCAGTATTTT
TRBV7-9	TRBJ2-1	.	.	CASPGALNEQFF	TGTGCCAGTCCCGGCGCCCTCAATGAGCAGTTCTTC
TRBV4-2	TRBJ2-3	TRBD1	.	CASSPSGQGRHTQYF	TGTGCCAGCAGCCCCTCGGGACAGGGCCGTCATACGCAGTATTTT
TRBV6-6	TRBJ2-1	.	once	CASGLSSYNEQFF	TGTGCCAGCGGACTAAGCTCCTACAATGAGCAGTTCTTC
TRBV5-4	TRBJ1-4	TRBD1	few	CASSLVGGGGNEKLFF	TGTGCCAGCAGCCTTGTAGGGGGCGGTGGGAATGAAAAACTGTTTTTT
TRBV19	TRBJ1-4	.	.	CASSPFVRDEKLFF	TGTGCCAGTAGCCCCTTCGTTCGAGATGAAAAACTGTTTTTT
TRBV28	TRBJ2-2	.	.	CASEGSGSGELFF	TGTGCCAGCGAAGGATCGGGGTCCGGGGAGCTGTTTTTT
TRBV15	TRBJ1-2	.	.	CATSRGGAVAYGYTF	TGTGCCACCAGCAGAGGCGGGGCAGTGGCCTATGGCTACACCTTC
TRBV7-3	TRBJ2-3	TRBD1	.	CASSTGQVPTDTQYF	TGTGCCAGCAGCACCGGACAGGTACCCACAGATACGCAGTATTTT
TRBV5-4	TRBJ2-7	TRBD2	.	CASSLSLAGGYEQYF	TGTGCCAGCAGCTTGAGTCTAGCGGGTGGGTACGAGCAGTACTTC
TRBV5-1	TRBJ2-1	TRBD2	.	CASSFLAGEYNEQFF	TGCGCCAGCAGTTTTCTAGCGGGGGAGTACAATGAGCAGTTCTTC
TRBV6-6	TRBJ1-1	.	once	CASSYLGVYTEAFF	TGTGCCAGCAGTTACTTAGGGGTGTACACTGAAGCTTTCTTT
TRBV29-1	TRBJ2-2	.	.	CSVERQFTGELFF	TGCAGCGTTGAACGACAGTTCACCGGGGAGCTGTTTTTT
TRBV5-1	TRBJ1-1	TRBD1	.	CASSPGQGTEAFF	TGCGCCAGCAGCCCCGGACAGGGAACTGAAGCTTTCTTT
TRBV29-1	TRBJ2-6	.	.	CSVIEGAAGANVLTF	TGCAGCGTTATTGAAGGGGCAGCTGGGGCCAACGTCCTGACTTTC
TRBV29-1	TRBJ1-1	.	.	CSVVAGPNTEAFF	TGCAGCGTTGTGGCAGGCCCGAACACTGAAGCTTTCTTT
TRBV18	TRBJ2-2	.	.	CASSPYSAGNTGELFF	TGTGCCAGCTCACCATATTCCGCGGGGAACACCGGGGAGCTGTTTTTT
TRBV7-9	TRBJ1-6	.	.	CASSARGEAPLHF	TGTGCCAGCAGCGCCCGAGGGGAAGCACCCCTCCACTTT
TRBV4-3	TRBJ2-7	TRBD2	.	CASSQLAGRYEQYF	TGCGCCAGCAGCCAGTTAGCGGGGCGATACGAGCAGTACTTC
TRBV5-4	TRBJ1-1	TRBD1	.	CASREQNRGNAFF	TGTGCCAGCAGAGAGCAAAACAGGGGCAACGCTTTCTTT
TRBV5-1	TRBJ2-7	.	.	CASKGGRDSYEQYF	TGCGCCAGCAAAGGAGGCAGGGACTCCTACGAGCAGTACTTC
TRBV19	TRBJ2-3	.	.	CASSSPMTYGTQYF	TGTGCCAGTAGTTCACCAATGACATACGGTACGCAGTATTTT
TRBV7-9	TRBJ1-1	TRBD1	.	CASRKWTGFAEAFF	TGTGCTAGCAGAAAATGGACAGGGTTTGCTGAAGCTTTCTTT
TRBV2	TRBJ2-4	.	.	CASSFAGGENIQYF	TGTGCCAGCAGTTTCGCCGGGGGTGAAAACATTCAGTACTTC
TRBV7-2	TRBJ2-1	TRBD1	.	CASSLNRGRYNEQFF	TGTGCCAGCAGCTTAAACAGGGGGCGGTACAATGAGCAGTTCTTC
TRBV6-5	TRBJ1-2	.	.	CASSYGDTNYGYTF	TGTGCCAGCAGTTACGGAGATACGAACTATGGCTACACCTTC
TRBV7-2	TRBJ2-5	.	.	CASSLGGSGQETQYF	TGTGCCAGCAGCTTAGGGGGCTCTGGGCAAGAGACCCAGTACTTC
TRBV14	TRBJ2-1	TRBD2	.	CASSQAGRPGLAGNNEQFF	TGTGCCAGCAGCCAAGCCGGGCGACCGGGACTAGCGGGGAATAATGAGCAGTTCTTC